These T cell receptor beta chains were read from a single sample in a study of blood T cell repertoires in COVID-19. Sequenced by immunoSEQ multiplex PCR; TCRdb stores in-frame clones only, minus some. The data contain about 220,000 clones, roughly 87% of them singletons. The specimen sequenced was peripheral blood. The receptor source for this set is a man aged 40-49 years with active or convalescent COVID-19. The conserved cysteine and the conserved F or W are not part of the CDR3 here. A D gene is named only where the DNA matches it firmly.

len,d_gene,v_gene,CDR3aa
13,TRBD1,TRBV27,ASSLGGLANEKLF
12,TRBD1,TRBV27,ASSLVGQGSKQF
15,TRBD1,TRBV27,ASSPGQGRSTNYGYT
13,TRBD1,TRBV5-1,ASSLDPGTDEKLF
13,NA,TRBV19,ASSPGLGVRGEQF
11,NA,TRBV6-2/TRBV6-3,ASSYGEHTEAF
12,NA,TRBV7-2,ASSAGRLLTEAF
12,TRBD1,TRBV5-1,ASSSRTGVTEQY
9,NA,TRBV18,ASSQTNEAF
10,NA,TRBV6-2/TRBV6-3,ASSRPTGELF